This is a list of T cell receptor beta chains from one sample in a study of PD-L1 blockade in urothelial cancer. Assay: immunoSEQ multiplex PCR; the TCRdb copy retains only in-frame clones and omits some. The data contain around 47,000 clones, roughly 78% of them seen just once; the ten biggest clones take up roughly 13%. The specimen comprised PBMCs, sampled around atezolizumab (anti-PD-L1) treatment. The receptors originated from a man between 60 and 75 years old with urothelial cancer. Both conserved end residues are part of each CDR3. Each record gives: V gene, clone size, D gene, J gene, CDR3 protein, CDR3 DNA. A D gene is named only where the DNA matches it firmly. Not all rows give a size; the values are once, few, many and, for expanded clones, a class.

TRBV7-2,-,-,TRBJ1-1,CASSLEGTRSNTEAFF,TGTGCCAGCAGCTTAGAGGGGACAAGATCGAACACTGAAGCTTTCTTT
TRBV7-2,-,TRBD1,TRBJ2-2,CASSLRQGGTGELFF,TGTGCCAGCAGCTTAAGACAGGGCGGCACCGGGGAGCTGTTTTTT
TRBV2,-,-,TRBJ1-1,CASRLSDRTRNTEAFF,TGTGCCAGCCGTTTGAGTGACAGGACTCGGAACACTGAAGCTTTCTTT
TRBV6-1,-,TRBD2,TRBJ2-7,CASSREADSSYEQYF,TGTGCCAGCAGCCGGGAGGCAGACTCCTCCTACGAGCAGTACTTC
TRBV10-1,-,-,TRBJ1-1,CASNNRPNTEAFF,TGCGCCAGCAACAACAGGCCAAACACTGAAGCTTTCTTT
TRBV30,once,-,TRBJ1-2,CAWIPGLSYGYTF,TGTGCCTGGATACCCGGTCTTAGCTATGGCTACACCTTC
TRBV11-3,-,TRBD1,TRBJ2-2,CASSPGTGSDGELFF,TGTGCCAGCAGCCCAGGGACAGGTTCCGACGGGGAGCTGTTTTTT
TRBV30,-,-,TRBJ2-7,CAWAISNEQYF,TGTGCCTGGGCTATTAGCAACGAGCAGTACTTC
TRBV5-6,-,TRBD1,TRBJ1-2,CASSLSGDRGLGGYTF,TGTGCCAGCAGCTTGTCCGGGGACAGGGGGTTAGGGGGCTACACCTTC
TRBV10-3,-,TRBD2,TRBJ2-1,CAAQREAYNEQFF,TGTGCCGCCCAGCGGGAGGCCTACAATGAGCAGTTCTTC
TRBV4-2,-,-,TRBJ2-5,CASSQDKASQQTQYF,TGTGCCAGCAGCCAAGATAAGGCTAGCCAGCAGACCCAGTACTTC
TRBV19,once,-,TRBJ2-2,CASSISGLGGELFF,TGTGCCAGTAGTATATCGGGACTGGGCGGGGAGCTGTTTTTT
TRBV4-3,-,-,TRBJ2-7,CASSQVPLSSYEQYF,TGCGCCAGCAGCCAGGTTCCTTTGAGCTCCTACGAGCAGTACTTC
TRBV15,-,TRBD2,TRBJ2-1,CATSFYRLAGGDEQFF,TGTGCCACCTCTTTTTATAGGCTAGCGGGAGGGGATGAGCAGTTCTTC
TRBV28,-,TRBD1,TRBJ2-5,CASSAPGTGPIQYF,TGTGCCAGCAGTGCGCCAGGGACAGGACCGATCCAGTACTTC
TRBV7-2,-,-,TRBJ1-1,CASSTGFFRMNTEAFF,TGTGCCAGCAGCACGGGGTTTTTTCGGATGAACACTGAAGCTTTCTTT
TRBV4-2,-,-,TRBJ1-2,CASSLYEEGYTF,TGTGCCAGCAGCCTATACGAGGAGGGCTACACCTTC
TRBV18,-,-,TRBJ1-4,CASSRDIEEKLFF,TGTGCCAGCAGCCGGGACATAGAGGAAAAACTGTTTTTT
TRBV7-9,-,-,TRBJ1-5,CASSSTRIIGAEEGQPQHF,TGTGCCAGCAGCTCCACCCGCATAATAGGGGCCGAGGAAGGACAGCCCCAGCATTTT
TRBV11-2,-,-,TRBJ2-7,CASRPGGVSSYEQYF,TGTGCCAGCAGACCAGGAGGGGTGTCCTCCTACGAGCAGTACTTC
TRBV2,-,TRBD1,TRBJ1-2,CASSETEGQGGGYTF,TGTGCCAGCAGTGAAACCGAGGGACAGGGTGGTGGCTACACCTTC
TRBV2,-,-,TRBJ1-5,CASSEIRFNQPQHF,TGTGCCAGCAGTGAGATACGGTTCAATCAGCCCCAGCATTTT
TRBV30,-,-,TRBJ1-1,CAWSGGGGTEAFF,TGTGCCTGGAGTGGGGGCGGTGGCACTGAAGCTTTCTTT
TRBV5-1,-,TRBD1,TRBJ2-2,CASSPGQGFGELFF,TGCGCCAGCAGCCCGGGACAGGGGTTCGGGGAGCTGTTTTTT
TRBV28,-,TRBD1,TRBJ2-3,CASSFVDRGRDTQYF,TGTGCCAGCAGTTTTGTTGACAGGGGGAGAGATACGCAGTATTTT
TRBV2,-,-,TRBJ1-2,CASADSLNYGYTF,TGTGCCAGCGCGGACTCACTTAACTATGGCTACACCTTC
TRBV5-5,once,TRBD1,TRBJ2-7,CASSPPGTGWYEQYF,TGTGCCAGCAGCCCTCCGGGGACAGGGTGGTACGAGCAGTACTTC